Listed here are 32 T cell receptor beta chains from one sample, sequenced in a study of tumor and adjacent non-tumor tissue in lung cancer (dated by TCRdb to 2016 to 2018). Library creation used multiplex PCR. The run used an Illumina HiSeq 2500. TCRbeta libraries were constructed through three rounds of nested PCR with primers (Table S4) according to protocols modified from ARM-PCR. Using fastp at Q25 and MiXCR, TCRdb reprocessed the public reads and kept productive beta chains. Identical CDR3 proteins give one entry, which carries the most common genes and DNA. This sample holds about 82,000 distinct CDR3 sequences; roughly 80% were observed only once. The ten largest clones represent over 9.5% of the sample. Bulk unsorted tissue served as the source for RNA extraction, and RNA quality was assessed using a NanoDrop ND-1000 and an Agilent 2100. The sequencing input was lung tumor tissue. Receptor source: a woman aged 45-65 years with non-small cell lung cancer.

The count of this clonotype is one. Its ends do not fully match the called genes, so a read error is possible. This chain links TRBV11-3 with TRBJ2-7; the D gene could be TRBD1 or TRBD2 (5 bases each). There are 13 residues in the CDR3. The V gene's germline CDR1 is SGHNT and CDR2 YENEEA. In DNA form, the CDR3 reads TGTGCCAGCAGTTTGATGAGGGGCTACGAGCGGTACTTC. It codes for CASSLMRGYERYF.

As concerns this clonotype: One end of the junction is discordant with germline, which a read error may explain. The chain links TRBV11-2 to TRBJ2-1; 8 bases map to TRBD2. The germline CDR1 and CDR2 sequences are SGHAT and FQNNGV. The CDR3 runs 17 residues. The CDR3 spells CASSPRLSGGPSNEQSF. CDR3 bases: TGTGCCAGCAGCCCGAGACTATCGGGAGGGCCCTCCAATGAGCAGTCCTTC.

A word on this clonotype: No conserved phenylalanine or tryptophan ends this CDR3, so it is likely a read error. The V gene is TRBV2, the J gene TRBJ1-1; D remains unclear. Germline loops: CDR1 SNHLY, CDR2 FYNNEI. The CDR3 has 14 residues. The CDR3 protein is CASGDPVLYTEAFY. The CDR3 bases are TGTGCCAGCGGTGATCCAGTGCTTTACACTGAAGCTTTCTAT.

This clonotype was counted once. This chain connects TRBV7-8 to TRBJ2-1; D call uncertain. V was clipped by 11 bases and J by 7 bases, with 18 bases between them. CDR3 length equals 13 residues. Germline loops: CDR1 SGHVS, CDR2 FQNEAQ. The CDR3 sequence is CAGGLGAENEQFF. The CDR3 DNA reads TGTGCCGGCGGCTTAGGAGCTGAGAATGAGCAGTTCTTC.

This clonotype was detected once. At one end the junction does not follow the germline gene, possibly because of a read error. The chain employs TRBV5-1 and TRBJ1-1; D is perhaps TRBD1 (5 bases). Germline CDR1 and CDR2: SGHRS and YFSETQ. The CDR3 covers 14 residues. CDR3 DNA sequence: TGTGCCAGCAGCTTGCAAGACGGGGCCACTGAAGCTTTCTTT. It codes for CASSLQDGATEAFF.

As to this clonotype: Mismatch with germline at one junction end may stem from a read error. The V and J genes are TRBV11-3 and TRBJ2-7, with D possibly being TRBD2 (6 bases). The germline gives CDR1 SGHNT, CDR2 YENEEA. The length of the CDR3 is 13 residues. CDR3 loop: CGSSMRRGYEQYF. The CDR3 DNA follows: TGCGGCAGCAGCATGAGGAGGGGCTACGAGCAGTACTTC.

A word on this clonotype: The conserved closing phenylalanine or tryptophan is absent in this CDR3, likely reflecting a read error. The CDR3: CSVRGGLAGSADTQYV. The DNA of the CDR3 is TGTAGCGTCCGAGGGGGACTAGCGGGATCAGCAGATACGCAGTATGTT. The chain couples TRBV29-1 to TRBJ2-3; 13 positions agree with TRBD2. The germline CDR1 and CDR2 sequences are SQVTM and ANQGSEA. The CDR3 runs 16 residues.

About this clonotype itself: A junction end diverges from the germline sequence, so it may reflect a read error. The chain uses TRBV29-1 and TRBJ2-7; D might be TRBD1 or TRBD2, each matching 5 bases. Germline CDR1 is SQVTM and CDR2 is ANQGSEA. There are 13 residues in the CDR3. The CDR3 loop reads CSATLGEFYDQYF. Written as DNA, the CDR3 is TGCAGCGCCACTCTGGGGGAATTCTACGATCAGTACTTC.

As regards this clonotype: This may be a read error: a much more frequent sequence differs by one nucleotide. The rearrangement links TRBV5-6 to TRBJ1-5, with no clear D. Germline V lookup: CDR1 SGHDT, CDR2 YYEEEE. The CDR3 contains 10 residues. CDR3 amino acids: CAGSNQPQHF. DNA for the CDR3: TGTGCCGGCAGCAATCAGCCCCAGCATTTT.

About this clonotype itself: Germline and junction disagree at one end, which may indicate a read error. The chain couples TRBV11-2 to TRBJ1-5; D is unclear. The CDR3 totals 15 residues. Germline V CDR1 and CDR2: SGHAT, FQNNGV. For the CDR3, the DNA is TGTGCTAGAAGCTTTGATGGATTGAGCAATCGGCCCCAGCATTTT. Translation: CARSFDGLSNRPQHF.

Details on this clonotype: A much more abundant neighbour one base away suggests this may be a read error. The chain has TRBV14 and TRBJ2-1; possible D gene TRBD1, 5 bases. Trimming stripped 4 bases from V and 15 bases from J, with 16 bases between. The CDR3 is 12 residues long. Per germline, CDR1 SGHDN and CDR2 FVKESK. CDR3 protein: CASSLNRIRGFF. The CDR3 nucleotides are TGTGCCAGCAGCCTTAACAGGATCAGAGGGTTCTTC.

A note on this clonotype: Given the absence of the conserved phenylalanine or tryptophan at the CDR3 end, a read error is likely. This rearrangement joins TRBV11-3 to TRBJ2-7; 8 bases align to TRBD2. J lost 4 bases, V lost 0 bases, and 8 bases had no gene match. CDR1 and CDR2 (germline): SGHNT, YENEEA. This CDR3 comprises 16 residues. The DNA of the CDR3 is TGTGCCAGCAGCTTAGATGGGACTAGTGGACTTTACGAGCAGTACCTC. The encoded protein is CASSLDGTSGLYEQYL.

Regarding this clonotype: A much larger clonotype is one base distant, so this may be a read error. The chain has TRBV5-1 and TRBJ2-6; tentative D call: TRBD1 (5 bases). The CDR3 contains 14 residues. From germline, CDR1 is SGHRS and CDR2 YFSETQ. The DNA for the CDR3 is TGCGCCAGCAGCTTGGTAGGTGGGGCCAAGGTCCTGACTTTC. It codes for CASSLVGGAKVLTF.

About this clonotype: A read error may produce the germline difference seen at one junction end. CDR3 amino acids: CAKGKGGPREQFF. CDR3 DNA sequence: TGTGCCAAAGGGAAGGGAGGGCCGCGCGAGCAATTCTTC. J is TRBJ2-1 and V is TRBV11-2, with 7 bases fitting TRBD2. Germline assignment: CDR1 SGHAT and CDR2 FQNNGV. This CDR3 spans 13 amino acids.

As to this clonotype: Given a much more abundant clone one base away, this may be a read error. V is TRBV7-9 and J is TRBJ1-2; weak D call: TRBD1 (6 bases). The germline V gene has CDR1 SEHNR and CDR2 FQNEAQ (reference sequence). There are 16 residues in the CDR3. The CDR3 spells CDSSVAPGHPRYGYTF. The CDR3 DNA reads as TGTGACAGCAGCGTCGCTCCGGGACACCCGAGATATGGCTACACCTTC.

A word on this clonotype: The final CDR3 position lacks the conserved phenylalanine or tryptophan, pointing to a likely read error. CDR3 region: CSVVGGVYEKLFS. The CDR3 DNA sequence: TGCAGCGTTGTTGGAGGCGTCTATGAAAAACTGTTTTCT. V gene TRBV29-1 combines with J gene TRBJ1-4, with no clear D. The CDR3 consists of 13 residues. V was clipped by 4 bases and J by 6 bases, with 12 bases between them. Per germline, CDR1 SQVTM and CDR2 ANQGSEA.

In its sample, this clonotype was seen many times. This chain links TRBV11-2 with TRBJ2-1, with TRBD2 matching over 7 bases. The V and J ends lost 10 bases and 6 bases, in that order; junction bases with no gene match: 18. Germline CDR1 is SGHAT and CDR2 is FQNNGV. The CDR3 totals 16 residues. The CDR3 DNA reads as TGTGCCAACCGTGGACTAGACACCCCGGGGGGCAATGAGCAGTTCTTC. Encoded protein: CANRGLDTPGGNEQFF.

The genes are TRBV6-4 and TRBJ2-1; possibly TRBD1 for D (6 bases). The CDR3 extends over 17 amino acids. The V end was cut by 5 bases, the J end by 3 bases, with 20 bases between. Germline loops: CDR1 MRHNA, CDR2 SNTAGT. CDR3 bases: TGTGCCAGCAGTCCCCAAGGGGGAGTATACGACTACAATGAGCAGTTCTTC. Its translation: CASSPQGGVYDYNEQFF.

Note on this clonotype: This may stem from a read error, because a much larger clone lies one nucleotide away. The CDR3 does not close with the conserved phenylalanine or tryptophan, likely indicating a read error. The chain joins TRBV28 to TRBJ2-7; possibly TRBD2 for D (5 bases). V was pared by 2 bases and J by 1 base, with 12 bases between. The germline V gene encodes CDR1 MDHEN and CDR2 SYDVKM. The CDR3 consists of 15 residues. The CDR3 DNA is TGTGCCAGCAGTTTAAGCCGTGGGAGTTCCTACGAGCAGTACTAC. Its translation is CASSLSRGSSYEQYY.

The sample holds many counts of this clonotype. V and J are TRBV24-1 and TRBJ2-2; no clear D. The CDR3 extends over 15 amino acids. V was pared by 4 bases and J by 0 bases, with 8 bases between. The V gene's germline CDR1 is KGHDR and CDR2 SFDVKD. The CDR3 region has the DNA TGTGCCACCAGTGAGTCGGGCGCGAACACCGGGGAGCTGTTTTTT. It codes for CATSESGANTGELFF.

This chain joins TRBV12-3 or TRBV12-4 and TRBJ1-5; 7 positions match TRBD1. The CDR3 consists of 15 residues. V dropped 3 bases and J dropped 10; count of bases not matched to a gene: 12. CDR3 DNA sequence: TGTGCCAGCAGTTTTCGACAGGGAGGCAATTATCCCCAGCATTTT. Translating gives CASSFRQGGNYPQHF.

This clonotype showed up many times. The CDR3 does not close with the conserved phenylalanine or tryptophan, likely indicating a read error. This chain links TRBV10-3 with TRBJ2-1; 9 bases match TRBD2. The V segment lost 2 bases and the J segment 4 bases; nucleotides outside the gene matches: 3. The V gene's germline CDR1 is ENHRY and CDR2 SYGVKD. The CDR3 covers 15 residues. In DNA form, the CDR3 reads TGTGCCATCAGTGAGGGGACTAGCACATACAATGAGCAGTTCCTC. As protein: CAISEGTSTYNEQFL.

This chain links TRBV12-3 or TRBV12-4 with TRBJ2-2; possibly TRBD1 for D (6 bases). The CDR3 covers 15 residues. V gave up 7 bases and J gave up 1 base, with 13 bases separating them. The chain's CDR3 is CASNRDKRNTGELFF. The CDR3 DNA reads as TGTGCCAGCAACCGGGACAAGAGGAACACCGGGGAGCTGTTTTTT.

Of note for this clonotype: The junction differs from germline at one of its ends, possibly a read error. This chain connects TRBV29-1 to TRBJ2-5; D is uncertain. The CDR3 has 12 residues. Germline lookup yields CDR1 SQVTM and CDR2 ANQGSEA. CDR3 nucleotide sequence: TGCAGCGTTGTCACGGAGCTAGAGACCCACTACTTC. Its protein product is CSVVTELETHYF.

Of note for this clonotype: The germline gene is not matched at one end of the junction; a read error may be the cause. V is TRBV6-5 and J is TRBJ2-2, with 10 positions matching TRBD1. Per germline, CDR1 MNHEY and CDR2 SVGAGI. The CDR3 loop spans 15 amino acids. CDR3 DNA: TGTGCCGGCAGGACTGGGACAGGGGAGGCCGGGGAGCTGTTTTTT. Protein: CAGRTGTGEAGELFF.

The chain is built from TRBV11-2 and TRBJ2-7; TRBD2 agrees at 9 bases. CDR3 length: 15 amino acids. The V segment lost 6 bases and the J segment 13 bases; nucleotides outside the gene matches: 19. Germline-derived CDR1 and CDR2 are SGHAT and FQNNGV. The CDR3 here is CASSSMSLAGRELYF. As DNA, the CDR3 is TGTGCCAGCAGTTCCATGTCCCTAGCGGGACGGGAGCTATACTTC.

This clonotype was seen at least ten times. The chain links TRBV6-1 to TRBJ1-2; a possible D gene is TRBD1 (5 bases). The CDR3 has 14 residues. Germline lookup yields CDR1 MNHNS and CDR2 SASEGT. V was pared by 7 bases and J by 4 bases, with 16 bases between. The CDR3 DNA sequence: TGTGCCAGCATCCGAGCCGGGGGTGGCTATGGCTACACCTTC. It yields the protein CASIRAGGGYGYTF.

In its sample, this clonotype ranks as medium-sized (0.01 to 0.1%). The chain recombines TRBV12-3 or TRBV12-4 with TRBJ2-1, with TRBD2 matching 9 bases. The V segment lost 2 bases and the J segment 9 bases; nucleotides outside the gene matches: 8. The CDR3 has 15 amino acids. This chain's CDR3 is CASSLQREVGSEQFF. CDR3 bases: TGTGCCAGCAGTTTACAGCGGGAGGTTGGGAGTGAGCAGTTCTTC.

With regard to this clonotype: One end of the junction fails to match germline, which may point to a read error. This chain links TRBV10-1 with TRBJ2-7, with D maybe TRBD1 (6 bases). Germline-derived CDR1 and CDR2 are WNHNN and SYGVQD (reference sequence). The CDR3 runs 11 residues. The CDR3 is CAGSAGTKLNF. The DNA of the CDR3 is TGCGCCGGCAGTGCAGGGACAAAGCTGAACTTC.

Note on this clonotype: The CDR3 end shows no conserved phenylalanine or tryptophan, and so a read error is likely. The rearrangement joins TRBV6-5 to TRBJ2-5; 7 positions agree with TRBD1. Per germline, CDR1 MNHEY and CDR2 SVGAGI. The CDR3 runs to 14 residues. As DNA, the CDR3 is TGTGCCAGCAACCCGACAGGGTTTCAAGAGACTCAGTACTCC. Translation: CASNPTGFQETQYS.

The chain combines TRBV11-2 with TRBJ2-7; tentative D call: TRBD2 (5 bases). Germline CDR1 and CDR2: SGHAT and FQNNGV. The CDR3 is made up of 13 amino acids. Trimming removed 0 bases from V and 9 bases from J, with 12 bases in between. The CDR3: CASSLENIGVQYF. The DNA for the CDR3 is TGTGCCAGCAGCTTAGAAAATATCGGGGTGCAGTACTTC. Complete variable domain (other parts from reference TRBV11-2 and TRBJ2-7): EAGVAQSPRYKIIEKRQSVAFWCNPISGHATLYWYQQILGQGPKLLIQFQNNGVVDDSQLPKDRFSAERLKGVDSTLKIQPAKLEDSAVYLCASSLENIGVQYFGPGTRLTVT.

V gene TRBV6-6 combines with J gene TRBJ2-5, with D perhaps TRBD1 (6 bases). This CDR3 region has 17 residues. Trimming pared 5 bases from V and 7 bases from J, leaving 26 bases between. CDR1 and CDR2 from the germline V gene are MNHNY and SVGAGI (reference sequence). The CDR3 region is CASSMRTGFLAKRTQYF. The CDR3 coding sequence is TGTGCCAGCAGTATGCGAACAGGGTTTTTAGCCAAGAGGACCCAGTACTTC.